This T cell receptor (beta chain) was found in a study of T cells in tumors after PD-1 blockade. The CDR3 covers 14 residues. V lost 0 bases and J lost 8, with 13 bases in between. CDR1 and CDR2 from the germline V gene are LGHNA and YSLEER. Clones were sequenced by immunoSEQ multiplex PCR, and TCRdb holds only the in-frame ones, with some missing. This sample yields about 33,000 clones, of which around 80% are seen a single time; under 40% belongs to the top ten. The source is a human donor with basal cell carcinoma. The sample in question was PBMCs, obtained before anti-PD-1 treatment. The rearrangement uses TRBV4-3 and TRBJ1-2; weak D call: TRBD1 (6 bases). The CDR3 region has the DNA TGCGCCAGCAGCCAAGATCAGGAACAGGGCGGCTACACCTTC. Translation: CASSQDQEQGGYTF.